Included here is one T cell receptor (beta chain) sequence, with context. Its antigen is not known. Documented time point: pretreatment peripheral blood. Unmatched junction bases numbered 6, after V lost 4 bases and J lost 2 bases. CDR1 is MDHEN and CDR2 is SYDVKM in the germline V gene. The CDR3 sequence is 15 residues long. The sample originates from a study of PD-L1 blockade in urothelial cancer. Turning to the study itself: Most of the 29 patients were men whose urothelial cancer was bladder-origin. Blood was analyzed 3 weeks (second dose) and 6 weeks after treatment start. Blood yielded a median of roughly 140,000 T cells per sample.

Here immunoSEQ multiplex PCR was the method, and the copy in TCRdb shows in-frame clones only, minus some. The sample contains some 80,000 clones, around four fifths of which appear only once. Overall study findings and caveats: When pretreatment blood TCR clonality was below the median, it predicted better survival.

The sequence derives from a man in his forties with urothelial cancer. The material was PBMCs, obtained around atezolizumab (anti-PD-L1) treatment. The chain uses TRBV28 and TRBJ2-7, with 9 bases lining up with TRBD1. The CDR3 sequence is CASSSPGQGAYEQYF. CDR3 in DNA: TGTGCCAGCAGTTCTCCGGGACAGGGTGCCTACGAGCAGTACTTC.